This passage covers 15 T cell receptor beta chains from one sample sequenced in a study of T cell clonotyping in hematopoietic cell transplantation. The method was immunoSEQ multiplex PCR; TCRdb's version includes in-frame clones alone and lacks a portion of them. Of 30,000 to 45,000 clones in the sample, around 90% were seen once. The sequenced sample consisted of peripheral blood mononuclear cells. The source is a woman aged 40 to 50 in good health. Some clones in this sample may be carry-over from other donors' samples.

This chain connects TRBV14 to TRBJ2-3; possibly TRBD2 for D (7 bases). Between the trimmed V and J ends, which lost 0 bases and 3 bases, there was a span of 25 bases. The CDR3 spans 20 residues. Germline V gene data show CDR1 as SGHDN and CDR2 as FVKESK. CDR3 sequence (DNA): TGTGCCAGCAGCCAAGACCCCTCGGGGGGCGCCGGGTTTTCGACAGATACGCAGTATTTT. This encodes CASSQDPSGGAGFSTDTQYF.

This clone has only one observation. CDR3 loop: CASSYPGAPRNEQFF. In DNA form, the CDR3 reads TGTGCCAGCAGTTATCCGGGAGCCCCACGCAATGAGCAGTTCTTC. The chain uses TRBV6-5 and TRBJ2-1; D perhaps matches TRBD2 (6 bases). Germline CDR1 MNHEY, CDR2 SVGAGI. V shed 3 bases and J shed 6 bases, with 15 bases lying between them. The CDR3 spans 15 residues.

J is TRBJ2-3 and V is TRBV28; no firm D call. CDR1 and CDR2 from the germline V gene are MDHEN and SYDVKM. Trimming shortened V by 2 bases and J by 1 base, and 13 bases separated the two germline ends. The CDR3 loop spans 16 amino acids. The CDR3 reads CASSLIGTDRTDTQYF. The CDR3 coding sequence is TGTGCCAGCAGTTTAATCGGCACAGACCGCACAGATACGCAGTATTTT.

The chain is built from TRBV28 and TRBJ2-1; D might be TRBD1 (6 bases). Germline CDR1 MDHEN, CDR2 SYDVKM. Trimming took off 6 bases at V and 1 base at J, with 13 bases between the two ends. The CDR3 loop spans 15 amino acids. The CDR3: CASRGAGESYNEQFF. CDR3 bases: TGTGCCAGCAGAGGAGCAGGGGAGTCCTACAATGAGCAGTTCTTC.

The chain carries TRBV28 and TRBJ2-2; unclear D gene. This CDR3 region has 16 residues. Per the germline V gene, CDR1 is MDHEN and CDR2 is SYDVKM. V lost 0 bases and J lost 1, with 9 bases in between. CDR3 nucleotides: TGTGCCAGCAGTTTATGGGCAGGTCTGAACACCGGGGAGCTGTTTTTT. Protein product: CASSLWAGLNTGELFF. The full variable domain, rest sourced from reference TRBV28 and TRBJ2-2, is DVKVTQSSRYLVKRTGEKVFLECVQDMDHENMFWYRQDPGLGLRLIYFSYDVKMKEKGDIPEGYSVSREKKERFSLILESASTNQTSMYLCASSLWAGLNTGELFFGEGSRLTVL.

This rearrangement joins TRBV6-1 to TRBJ1-2; unclear D gene. The CDR3 has 14 residues. The V gene lost 3 bases and the J gene lost 7 bases, with 15 bases spanning the gap. Germline V gene lookup returns CDR1 MNHNS and CDR2 SASEGT. For the CDR3, the DNA is TGTGCCAGCAGTGATACAAGGAGAACCTCTGGCTACACCTTC. Its translation: CASSDTRRTSGYTF.

The DNA for the CDR3 is TGTGCCAGCAGTTTGTCGGACAGGCTTCCCCCCTACGAGCAGTACTTC. This sequence encodes CASSLSDRLPPYEQYF. The chain employs TRBV28 and TRBJ2-7, with TRBD1 matching over 7 bases. The CDR3 loop spans 16 amino acids. J was trimmed by 2 bases and V by 3 bases; bases with no gene match: 10. Per the germline V gene, CDR1 is MDHEN and CDR2 is SYDVKM.

This rearrangement joins TRBV29-1 to TRBJ2-1, with D perhaps TRBD2 (5 bases). The CDR3 is 16 amino acids. Deletions cut 0 bases from V and 0 bases from J, with 12 bases between. The germline CDR1 and CDR2 sequences are SQVTM and ANQGSEA. Here the CDR3 DNA reads TGCAGCGTTGAAGATCGGGGTAGAAGCTCCTACAATGAGCAGTTCTTC. Protein sequence: CSVEDRGRSSYNEQFF.

V is TRBV29-1 and J is TRBJ1-1, with 8 bases aligning to TRBD1. Germline lookup yields CDR1 SQVTM and CDR2 ANQGSEA. CDR3 size: 13 residues. Trimming removed 6 bases from V and 2 bases from J; junction bases left unmatched: 5. CDR3 residues: CSVNGQGNTEAFF. The CDR3 DNA follows: TGCAGCGTAAACGGACAGGGAAACACTGAAGCTTTCTTT.

V and J are TRBV7-9 and TRBJ1-1; D remains unclear. This CDR3 is built from 14 residues. Germline V gene sequence: CDR1 SEHNR, CDR2 FQNEAQ (reference sequence). V lost 4 bases, J lost 8 bases, and 17 bases lay in between. CDR3 in DNA: TGTGCCAGCAGCTGGGGTGATTCTTCCGACGAAGCTTTCTTT. It codes for CASSWGDSSDEAFF.

The chain recombines TRBV10-1 with TRBJ1-1, with D uncertain. V was trimmed by 10 bases and J by 1 base, leaving 22 bases between them. CDR3 length equals 16 residues. Germline-derived CDR1 and CDR2 are WNHNN and SYGVQD (reference sequence). Here the CDR3 reads CATTTQRNSQNTEAFF. The CDR3 DNA reads as TGCGCCACCACAACCCAACGGAACAGCCAGAACACTGAAGCTTTCTTT.

This chain joins TRBV27 and TRBJ2-1, with no clear D. The CDR3 consists of 12 residues. Germline-derived CDR1 and CDR2 are MNHEY and SMNVEV (reference sequence). V was trimmed by 2 bases and J by 5 bases, leaving 4 bases between them. The CDR3 loop is CASSLRDNEQFF. CDR3 DNA sequence: TGTGCCAGCAGTTTAAGGGACAATGAGCAGTTCTTC.

The chain joins TRBV19 to TRBJ2-7; TRBD1 agrees at 10 bases. The CDR3 spans 14 residues. Germline trimming cut 6 bases from V and 0 bases from J; bases unmatched to any gene: 2. Per the germline V gene, CDR1 is LNHDA and CDR2 is SQIVND (reference sequence). The chain's CDR3 is CASSRDRGSYEQYF. The CDR3 region has the DNA TGTGCCAGTAGCCGGGACAGGGGCTCCTACGAGCAGTACTTC.

This chain uses TRBV7-2 with TRBJ2-5; D ambiguous. Trimming shortened V by 5 bases and J by 3 bases, and 10 bases separated the two germline ends. Germline V lookup: CDR1 SGHTA, CDR2 FQGNSA. The CDR3 has 13 residues. The CDR3 DNA reads as TGTGCCAGCAGCCCCCAGTCCGAAGAGACCCAGTACTTC. As protein: CASSPQSEETQYF.

The chain couples TRBV4-2 to TRBJ2-3; the D gene is possibly TRBD2 (5 bases). The CDR3 consists of 14 residues. With 4 bases removed from V and 5 bases from J, the gap between germline ends came to 13 bases. The germline gives CDR1 LGHNA, CDR2 YNFKEQ. In DNA, the CDR3 is TGTGCCAGCAGCCTTCCGGGAACCGGAGATACGCAGTATTTT. It yields the protein CASSLPGTGDTQYF.